These 12 T cell receptor beta chains were all obtained from the same sample, sequenced in a study of blood T cell repertoires in COVID-19. Profiling relied on immunoSEQ multiplex PCR, and the TCRdb table lists in-frame clones only, not all of them. Altogether around 150,000 clones are present, approximately 88% being singletons, with the ten largest covering over 4.5%. The material sequenced was peripheral blood. The receptor source for this set is a human donor in a cohort sampled during active COVID-19.

This chain uses TRBV6-6 with TRBJ2-7; perhaps TRBD2 as D (5 bases). Trimming left V 5 bases short and J 2 bases short, with 22 bases between. Germline values: CDR1 MNHNY, CDR2 SVGAGI (reference sequence). The CDR3 consists of 17 residues. CDR3: CASSPPLVVGDAYEQYF. CDR3 bases: TGTGCCAGCAGTCCCCCCTTGGTGGTCGGGGATGCCTACGAGCAGTACTTC.

The chain combines TRBV19 with TRBJ2-3; 7 bases are shared with TRBD2. Germline V gives CDR1 LNHDA, CDR2 SQIVND (reference sequence). The CDR3 extends over 16 amino acids. The V and J ends lost 5 bases and 1 base, in that order; junction bases with no gene match: 9. CDR3 protein: CASSYQTSSGTDTQYF. The CDR3 DNA reads TGTGCCAGTAGTTATCAGACTAGCTCGGGCACAGATACGCAGTATTTT.

The DNA for the CDR3 is TGTGCCAGCAGTCTAGCGGACAATGAGCAGTTCTTC. This sequence encodes CASSLADNEQFF. The genes are TRBV21-1 and TRBJ2-1; the table's D call, TRBD2, has no DNA check behind it. TRBV21-1 is a listed pseudogene. The CDR3 runs to 12 residues.

J is TRBJ2-7 and V is TRBV5-6; 12 bases are a match to TRBD2. Trimming took 2 bases from V and 12 from J; bases not matched to a gene: 9. The CDR3 sequence is 14 residues long. Germline V lookup: CDR1 SGHDT, CDR2 YYEEEE. The CDR3 sequence is CASSFKLAGGRRYF. The CDR3 DNA reads TGTGCCAGCAGCTTTAAACTAGCGGGGGGCCGCCGGTACTTC.

This chain's CDR3 is CASSFWRGGALNDGANVLTF. CDR3 sequence (DNA): TGCGCCAGCAGCTTCTGGAGAGGGGGCGCGTTGAACGATGGGGCCAACGTCCTGACTTTC. The chain uses TRBV5-1 and TRBJ2-6; TRBD1 matches 7 bases. The junction had 17 bases not matched to a gene; V was cut back by 2 bases and J by 3 bases. The CDR3 is 20 amino acids. Germline V gene data show CDR1 as SGHRS and CDR2 as YFSETQ.

This chain uses TRBV6-6 with TRBJ1-5; TRBD1 matches at 7 bases. Looked up from germline, CDR1 is MNHNY and CDR2 is SVGAGI (reference sequence). Trimming cost V 2 bases and J 2 bases; bases outside gene matches: 0. This CDR3 contains 14 residues. CDR3 nucleotides: TGTGCCAGCAGTTACGGACAGGGCAATCAGCCCCAGCATTTT. Its translation: CASSYGQGNQPQHF.

The chain recombines TRBV5-5 with TRBJ1-2; D perhaps matches TRBD1 (5 bases). Germline-derived CDR1 and CDR2 are SGHKS and YYEKEE (reference sequence). The CDR3 is 15 amino acids. Deletions cut 0 bases from V and 0 bases from J, with 9 bases between. CDR3 sequence reads: CASSLGTGTNYGYTF. The DNA for the CDR3 is TGTGCCAGCAGCTTGGGTACAGGAACTAACTATGGCTACACCTTC.

The chain joins TRBV12-2 to TRBJ2-3; the table's D call of TRBD2 was not tested on the DNA. TRBV12-2 is shown as a pseudogene. This CDR3 contains 19 residues. CDR3 in DNA: TGTGCAAGTCGCTTAGCCCGACTAGCGGGGGGGGAAATCACAGATACGCAGTATTTT. Protein product: CASRLARLAGGEITDTQYF.

In its sample, this clone was seen a few times. The chain carries TRBV7-2 and TRBJ2-7; tentative D call: TRBD1 (5 bases). Germline V gene data show CDR1 as SGHTA and CDR2 as FQGNSA. The CDR3 sequence is 15 residues long. V was trimmed by 0 bases and J by 5 bases, leaving 14 bases between them. The CDR3 here is CASSLAGAVGHEQYF. Written as DNA, the CDR3 is TGTGCCAGCAGCTTAGCAGGGGCGGTCGGCCACGAGCAGTACTTC.

The J gene is TRBJ1-5, the V gene TRBV28; TRBD1 is a possible D gene (5 bases). The CDR3 runs 15 residues. CDR1 is MDHEN and CDR2 is SYDVKM in the germline V gene. V gave up 10 bases and J gave up 4 bases, with 20 bases separating them. The CDR3 DNA follows: TGTGCCACCCTAGGTCGGACACAATATAATCAGCCCCAGCATTTT. Protein product: CATLGRTQYNQPQHF.

The chain uses TRBV10-3 and TRBJ1-5; D may be TRBD1 (6 bases). Germline V gene data show CDR1 as ENHRY and CDR2 as SYGVKD. This CDR3 comprises 17 residues. V was pared by 6 bases and J by 0 bases, with 18 bases between. CDR3 residues: CAISAIQGTYSNQPQHF. The CDR3, as DNA: TGTGCCATCAGCGCCATACAGGGTACTTATAGCAATCAGCCCCAGCATTTT.

J is TRBJ2-2 and V is TRBV9, with TRBD2 matching over 7 bases. Germline assignment: CDR1 SGDLS and CDR2 YYNGEE. The CDR3 is 14 amino acids. V was clipped by 3 bases and J by 6 bases; unmatched bases: 5. The CDR3 sequence: CASSEGLVPGELFF. The CDR3 DNA reads TGTGCCAGCAGCGAAGGACTAGTTCCCGGGGAGCTGTTTTTT.